The present entry profiles one T cell receptor beta chain with its context. Its antigen is unidentified. Produced via immunoSEQ multiplex PCR; TCRdb's table is partial and in-frame only. Counted here are roughly 700,000 clones, around 90% occurring once; the ten biggest clones make up over 1.3%. This specimen comes from a study of Ad26.COV2.S vaccination and SARS-CoV-2 variants. The study's findings and limits: With respect to non-spike TCR breadth, vaccine and placebo recipients were similar.

The CDR3 covers 15 residues. Per the germline V gene, CDR1 is ENHRY and CDR2 is SYGVKD. Trimming cost V 0 bases and J 2 bases, with 10 bases left between them. The treatment was: roughly 20 received Ad26.COV2.S at low or high dose, single or two shots; roughly five received placebo; per-sample allocation not given. Day 63 after the first injection of vaccine or placebo was the sampling time. Source: peripheral blood, taken in a trial of Ad26.COV2.S vaccine versus placebo. The receptor's source is a person aged 18-60 years who received the Ad26.COV2.S COVID-19 vaccine or a placebo. V and J are TRBV10-3 and TRBJ1-1; D is ambiguous. The CDR3 loop is CAISESLARNTEAFF. CDR3 coding DNA: TGTGCCATCAGTGAGTCGTTGGCCAGAAACACTGAAGCTTTCTTT.